This T cell receptor (beta chain) was sequenced during a study of blood T cells in healthy people across ages. A second PCR, run for roughly 7 to 11 cycles, used a sample-barcoded 5' primer plus a J-beta primer mix. TCRdb fed the 5' RACE reads into MiXCR, producing one record per CDR3 protein. Of some 760,000 distinct CDR3 sequences listed, 25% were seen once; the top ten hold more than 7.5%. CDR3 length: 14 residues. In germline, CDR1 is DFQATT, CDR2 SNEGSKA (reference sequence). This same sample was also part of a study on T cells of mothers and their children. That report adds: Not a single persistent microchimeric T cell clone was detected.

The V call is TRBV20-1, the J call TRBJ2-5, with 15 bases that match TRBD2. The J call may not be correct, given that the DNA end is closer to TRBJ2-7. The receptor was isolated from a boy aged 5-17 years in good health. Sequenced input: blood. CDR3 in DNA: TGCAGTGCTATGGGACTAGCGGGAGGCTACGAGCAGTACTTC. This translates into CSAMGLAGGYEQYF.